This T cell receptor beta chain stems from a study of blood T cell repertoires in COVID-19 (TCRdb year 2020). Study-wide context: Samples from collaborators originated in the United States, Italy and Spain and spanned both the acute and convalescent phases of COVID-19. Samples were obtained from the ongoing ImmuneRACE study (first 160 participants) and from over 1,000 subjects provided by 6 global collaborators. A de-identified subject ID, COVID-19 status, age in years and sex were almost always included in the sample metadata. The material from the prospective study consisted of cDNA or gDNA derived from T cells, B-cell-depleted T cells, or PBMCs. Deeply sampled blood TCRbeta repertoires from subjects exposed to, actively infected with, or recovered from COVID-19 were included in the dataset. Where available, HLA class I and class II types were taken from metadata supplied by the sample provider and were not determined by assay-based typing. The repertoires were released in a freely available public database intended as a resource for research on the immune response to SARS-CoV-2. Findings and caveats that apply to the study as a whole: The amount of clinical and demographic metadata varied by source and participant and was provided uncurated.

The immunoSEQ Assay, a bias-controlled multiplex PCR, was used to amplify TCRbeta CDR3 regions from genomic DNA. Processing in the source paper ran as follows. Within the assay, amplification of reference gene primers was used to estimate how many nucleated cells each sample contained. To quantify the absolute abundance of each unique TCRbeta CDR3 rearrangement, sequence reads were collapsed and filtered. For each sample, productive Simpson clonality was calculated as the square root of Simpson's diversity index across productive rearrangements. Held by TCRdb, this immuneACCESS table contains in-frame sequences only and omits some clones. Under half of the omission traces to an unresolved V gene where checked; the cause of the rest is unknown. V and J calls plus clone size are reproduced from that table; the DNA served to infer D and trimming. Recorded for this sample are some 120,000 clones; over 70% of them occurred a single time. The top ten hold around 20% of the sample.

Notes on this clone: Its antigen is unknown. Per-nucleotide qualities are absent, and no much larger clonotype sits a single base away.

Collaborating institutions collected whole blood in K2EDTA tubes following their own protocols. Collaborator samples were shipped for TCRbeta analysis as frozen whole blood, isolated PBMCs, or DNA extracted from either sample type. The cysteine opens and the phenylalanine closes a CDR3 of 16 amino acids. The sequence is cut down to CDR3 DNA, 48 bases in frame from base 1. Relative to germline, V is 3 bases shorter and J is 6 bases shorter, with 20 bases between their ends. Sequences SGDLS (CDR1) and YYNGEE (CDR2) are obtained from the germline V gene. The chain was built from TRBV9 and TRBJ2-3; the D gene is possibly TRBD2, with 6 bases matching. This receptor was taken from a man at least 80 years old with acute or convalescent COVID-19. Sequenced material: peripheral blood. The DNA sequence is TGTGCCAGCAGCGCCCAAAGCGGGTTAGGAAAGGATACGCAGTATTTT. Its coded protein is CASSAQSGLGKDTQYF.